This entry lists 7 T cell receptor beta chains sequenced from one sample in a study of T cell repertoires in cytomegalovirus infection. In TCRdb, the reads were re-called with MiXCR into one record per CDR3 protein. The sample lists around 550,000 distinct CDR3 sequences, 26% seen once, with less than 15% in the top ten. Sequencing was performed on PBMCs. The receptors stem from a human donor in good health (CMV status not recorded). Some clones in this sample may be carry-over from other donors' samples.

Ten or more counts support this clonotype. The V gene is TRBV6-2 or TRBV6-3, the J gene TRBJ2-1; D ambiguous. V gave up 3 bases and J gave up 7 bases, with 4 bases separating them. CDR1 is MNHEY, CDR2 SVGEGT, per germline. This CDR3 has 11 residues. The CDR3 loop reads CASSYGNEQFF. CDR3 nucleotide sequence: TGTGCCAGCAGTTATGGGAATGAGCAGTTCTTC.

Ten or more counts support this clonotype. This chain connects TRBV7-8 to TRBJ1-3; 9 bases align to TRBD1. The CDR3 spans 19 residues. Losses at the gene ends were 4 bases for V and 0 bases for J; bases not matched to a gene: 13. Germline CDR1 SGHVS, CDR2 FQNEAQ. The CDR3 sequence: CASSSKNRDRAFSGNTIYF. CDR3 DNA: TGTGCCAGCAGCTCGAAGAACCGGGACAGGGCTTTCTCTGGAAACACCATATATTTT.

This clonotype was seen repeatedly, ten times or more. The CDR3 loop reads CASSLGPGSYEQYV. The CDR3 bases are TGTGCCAGCAGCTTGGGTCCGGGCTCCTACGAGCAGTACGTC. J is TRBJ2-7 and V is TRBV7-2; D call uncertain. Germline CDR1 SGHTA, CDR2 FQGNSA. The CDR3 sequence is 14 residues long. The ends were cut back, 3 bases at V and 0 bases at J, with 9 bases in the middle.

This clonotype showed up many times. J is TRBJ2-7 and V is TRBV28; the D gene is possibly TRBD1 (6 bases). V lost 5 bases, J lost 9 bases, and 23 bases lay in between. The germline gives CDR1 MDHEN, CDR2 SYDVKM. This CDR3 comprises 15 residues. The CDR3 bases are TGTGCCAGCAGTCCGGGCCAGGGGACCCGCGGCGGGCAGTACGTC. It yields the protein CASSPGQGTRGGQYV.

J is TRBJ2-2 and V is TRBV3-1; possibly TRBD2 for D (6 bases). Per the germline V gene, CDR1 is LGHDT and CDR2 is YNNKEL (reference sequence). V lost 3 bases and J lost 2, with 10 bases in between. The CDR3 spans 15 residues. Here the CDR3 reads CASSHGGINTGELFF. The CDR3 DNA reads TGTGCCAGCAGCCACGGCGGGATCAACACCGGGGAGCTGTTTTTT.

This clonotype appeared a single time. This may come from a read error, since a much larger clone is one base off. The chain employs TRBV4-1 and TRBJ2-5; tentatively, D is TRBD1 (7 bases). The CDR3 spans 14 residues. Germline V gene sequence: CDR1 MGHRA, CDR2 YSYEKL. CDR3 protein: CSSRHRQGGETQYF. The DNA for the CDR3 is TGCTCCAGCAGACACCGACAGGGAGGAGAGACCCAGTACTTC.

The genes are TRBV27 and TRBJ1-6; 8 nucleotides agree with TRBD1. The junction had 3 bases not matched to a gene; V was cut back by 5 bases and J by 9 bases. Germline CDR1 reads MNHEY; CDR2 reads SMNVEV (reference sequence). This CDR3 spans 13 amino acids. The CDR3 DNA reads TGTGCCAGCAGTGGACAGGGAGTTTCACCCCTCCACTTT. This encodes CASSGQGVSPLHF.